The 27 T cell receptor beta chains reported below all come from one sample, sequenced in a study of blood T cells in healthy people across ages. A second PCR, run for about 7 to 11 cycles, used a sample-barcoded 5' primer plus a J-beta primer mix. TCRdb reanalysed the 5' RACE reads using MiXCR and keeps one entry per CDR3 protein. The table has under 700,000 distinct CDR3 sequences, under 30% seen once. The sample was also reused in another study, on T cells of mothers and their children.

What was sequenced was blood. The receptors here all came from a boy aged 5 to 17 in good health.

The table lists this clonotype with a few counts. The chain links TRBV12-3 or TRBV12-4 to TRBJ2-2; 7 bases align to TRBD2. Trimming at V came to 0 bases and at J to 6 bases, leaving 1 base not matched to a gene. The CDR3 has 14 residues. CDR3 protein: CASSLAGGAGELFF. CDR3 sequence (DNA): TGTGCCAGCAGTTTAGCGGGGGGGGCCGGGGAGCTGTTTTTT.

This clonotype came up a few times. This chain uses TRBV30 with TRBJ2-1, with a weak D call TRBD1 (6 bases). The CDR3 has 12 residues. Germline V gene data show CDR1 as GTSNPN and CDR2 as SVGIG (reference sequence). V was cut by 4 bases and J by 10 bases, with 14 bases left in between. CDR3 in amino acids: CAWKGNREEQFF. The CDR3 bases are TGTGCCTGGAAGGGGAACAGGGAGGAGCAGTTCTTC.

CDR3 amino acids: CASSPPSQRLAKNIQYF. The CDR3 DNA reads as TGTGCCAGCTCACCACCGTCACAGCGGTTAGCCAAAAACATTCAGTACTTC. J is TRBJ2-4 and V is TRBV18; the D gene is possibly TRBD2 (5 bases). The CDR3 contains 17 residues. The germline V gene has CDR1 KGHSH and CDR2 LQKENI. With 0 bases removed from V and 0 bases from J, the gap between germline ends came to 12 bases.

The chain is built from TRBV13 and TRBJ2-7; 8 bases fit TRBD1. Germline V gene data show CDR1 as PRHDT and CDR2 as FYEKMQ (reference sequence). Trimming cost V 5 bases and J 0 bases; bases outside gene matches: 6. This CDR3 is 15 amino acids long. CDR3 nucleotide sequence: TGTGCCAGCAGCCAATCAGGACAGGGCTCCTACGAGCAGTACTTC. Amino acids: CASSQSGQGSYEQYF.

In DNA form, the CDR3 reads TGTGCCAGCAGCTCTTACCCGGGCAGAGAGGAAGAGACCCAGTACTTC. Translated: CASSSYPGREEETQYF. This chain joins TRBV7-2 and TRBJ2-5; D is ambiguous. Germline CDR1 is SGHTA and CDR2 is FQGNSA. The CDR3 loop spans 16 amino acids. V gave up 4 bases and J gave up 3 bases, with 18 bases separating them.

Only a few counts were recorded for this clonotype. The rearrangement joins TRBV7-9 to TRBJ2-2, with D hard to call. This CDR3 region has 16 residues. Germline CDR1 SEHNR, CDR2 FQNEAQ (reference sequence). The V and J ends lost 6 bases and 4 bases respectively, with 18 bases between them. The CDR3 spells CASSPSWALITGELFF. The CDR3 DNA is TGTGCCAGCAGTCCCTCATGGGCACTCATCACCGGGGAGCTGTTTTTT.

This clonotype was seen more than once but under ten times. The chain carries TRBV4-3 and TRBJ1-1; no definite D call. The V end was cut by 1 base, the J end by 1 base, with 16 bases between. This CDR3 is 17 amino acids long. From germline, CDR1 is LGHNA and CDR2 YSLEER. CDR3 coding DNA: TGCGCCAGCAGCCAAGGAGGGTTTGGGCAGCAGAACACTGAAGCTTTCTTT. It translates to CASSQGGFGQQNTEAFF.

This clonotype was counted only a few times. This chain links TRBV7-9 with TRBJ2-7; tentatively, D is TRBD1 (5 bases). The CDR3 extends over 15 amino acids. Germline V gene lookup returns CDR1 SEHNR and CDR2 FQNEAQ (reference sequence). Trimming cost V 5 bases and J 2 bases, with 16 bases left between them. The CDR3 here is CASSPTSGPTYEQYF. The CDR3 coding sequence is TGTGCCAGCAGCCCCACCTCAGGGCCCACCTACGAGCAGTACTTC.

This chain links TRBV24-1 with TRBJ2-1, with D possibly TRBD1 on 6 matching bases. The end of the DNA is better explained by TRBJ2-7, so the J call may be wrong. Per germline, CDR1 KGHDR and CDR2 SFDVKD. The CDR3 is 15 residues long. The CDR3 here is CATSGGDKSFYEQYF. As DNA, the CDR3 is TGTGCCACCAGTGGAGGGGACAAGTCCTTTTACGAGCAGTACTTC.

In its sample, this clonotype was seen a few times. V is TRBV20-1 and J is TRBJ2-4; 12 bases match TRBD2. The CDR3 extends over 18 amino acids. V dropped 5 bases and J dropped 5; count of bases not matched to a gene: 16. Germline V CDR1 and CDR2: DFQATT, SNEGSKA (reference sequence). CDR3 sequence reads: CSAVLARLAGVGENIQYF. The DNA for the CDR3 is TGCAGTGCTGTCCTGGCTCGACTAGCGGGGGTAGGGGAAAACATTCAGTACTTC.

The chain couples TRBV10-3 to TRBJ1-4; perhaps TRBD1 as D (5 bases). Germline CDR1 reads ENHRY; CDR2 reads SYGVKD. V shed 5 bases and J shed 5 bases, with 21 bases lying between them. The CDR3 extends over 17 amino acids. CDR3 nucleotides: TGTGCCATCAGTAAAGGGGTCGACGAGGGAGGGAATGAAAAACTGTTTTTT. It specifies CAISKGVDEGGNEKLFF.

The rearrangement links TRBV6-5 to TRBJ1-1; unclear D gene. CDR3 size: 17 residues. CDR1 is MNHEY, CDR2 SVGAGI, per germline. The V end lost 2 bases, the J end lost 7 bases, and 23 bases lay between the germline ends. The CDR3 here is CASSYRPPHKTNGEAFF. The CDR3 DNA reads as TGTGCCAGCAGTTACCGGCCCCCTCACAAGACGAACGGTGAAGCTTTCTTT.

This chain links TRBV6-2 or TRBV6-3 with TRBJ2-3; D gene ambiguous. This CDR3 has 15 amino acids. Germline assignment: CDR1 MNHEY and CDR2 SVGEGT. With 7 bases removed from V and 1 base from J, the gap between germline ends came to 15 bases. The CDR3 DNA reads TGTGCCAGCATGCGGCCCACCTATGGCACAGATACGCAGTATTTT. Its translation: CASMRPTYGTDTQYF.

This clonotype was detected only a few times. One end of the junction is discordant with germline, which a read error may explain. V usage is TRBV10-3 and J usage is TRBJ1-2, with D possibly TRBD1 on 5 matching bases. In germline, CDR1 is ENHRY, CDR2 SYGVKD. The CDR3 runs to 11 residues. The CDR3 nucleotides are TGTGCCGTTCAGGGTAACAATGGCTACACCTTC. Residues: CAVQGNNGYTF.

V is TRBV5-6 and J is TRBJ1-1, with a possible D match to TRBD1 (5 bases). Germline loops: CDR1 SGHDT, CDR2 YYEEEE. This CDR3 is 13 amino acids long. V was trimmed by 4 bases and J by 11 bases, leaving 18 bases between them. The CDR3 nucleotides are TGTGCCAGCAGCCTCGGAAGAGGGGCCGTGGCTTTCTTT. The encoded protein is CASSLGRGAVAFF.

V gene TRBV28 combines with J gene TRBJ1-1, with D unresolved. The CDR3 has 14 amino acids. Germline V gene data show CDR1 as MDHEN and CDR2 as SYDVKM. The V and J ends lost 7 bases and 4 bases respectively, with 16 bases between them. The CDR3 DNA sequence: TGTGCCAGCATCCTATCGGTTGATGGCACTGAAGCTTTCTTT. Its translation is CASILSVDGTEAFF.

Of note for this clonotype: The CDR3 carries no conserved terminal phenylalanine or tryptophan, so it likely arises from a read error. The chain carries TRBV7-2 and TRBJ2-5; no clear D. TRBJ2-7 matches the DNA end more closely, so the J call is doubtful. CDR1 is SGHTA and CDR2 is FQGNSA in the germline V gene. This CDR3 is built from 14 residues. The CDR3 spells CASSTARGTYEQYL. In DNA form, the CDR3 reads TGTGCCAGCAGCACCGCCCGTGGGACCTACGAGCAGTACCTC.

The chain employs TRBV20-1 and TRBJ1-1; unclear D gene. This CDR3 region has 11 residues. Germline V lookup: CDR1 DFQATT, CDR2 SNEGSKA (reference sequence). V dropped 5 bases and J dropped 5 bases, with 9 bases sitting between them. CDR3 in DNA: TGCAGTGCTGGAGGGATAACTGAAGCTTTCTTT. Its translation is CSAGGITEAFF.

Here the CDR3 DNA reads TGTGCCAGCAGCTTAGCCCACCTGAACACTGAAGCTTTCTTT. Protein: CASSLAHLNTEAFF. The chain links TRBV7-2 to TRBJ1-1; D remains unclear. Trimming shortened V by 0 bases and J by 0 bases, and 5 bases separated the two germline ends. CDR3 length: 14 residues. Germline assignment: CDR1 SGHTA and CDR2 FQGNSA.

This CDR3 is CASSSHLATLYGYTF. In DNA form, the CDR3 reads TGCGCCAGCAGCTCCCATCTGGCTACTCTCTATGGCTACACCTTC. J is TRBJ1-2 and V is TRBV5-1; no definite D call. The V gene's germline CDR1 is SGHRS and CDR2 YFSETQ. This CDR3 has 15 amino acids. Between the trimmed V and J ends, which lost 3 bases and 4 bases, there was a span of 16 bases.

This clonotype was observed a handful of times. V gene TRBV19 combines with J gene TRBJ2-7; maybe TRBD1 (6 bases). The CDR3 runs 17 residues. Germline V gene data show CDR1 as LNHDA and CDR2 as SQIVND (reference sequence). The V and J ends lost 0 bases and 3 bases respectively, with 18 bases between them. CDR3 nucleotides: TGTGCCAGTAGTATAGATCATCATACAGGGAACGGCTACGAGCAGTACTTC. Translation gives CASSIDHHTGNGYEQYF. The whole variable domain, remainder taken from reference TRBV19 and TRBJ2-7, is DGGITQSPKYLFRKEGQNVTLSCEQNLNHDAMYWYRQDPGQGLRLIYYSQIVNDFQKGDIAEGYSVSREKKESFPLTVTSAQKNPTAFYLCASSIDHHTGNGYEQYFGPGTRLTVT.

The genes are TRBV5-1 and TRBJ1-1, with 11 bases identical to TRBD1. The V gene end was trimmed by 5 bases and the J gene end by 0 bases; junction bases not matched to a gene: 6. The CDR3 is made up of 16 amino acids. Per the germline V gene, CDR1 is SGHRS and CDR2 is YFSETQ. CDR3 amino acids: CASSPGQGVMNTEAFF. The CDR3 DNA sequence: TGCGCCAGCAGTCCGGGACAGGGGGTGATGAACACTGAAGCTTTCTTT.

The chain combines TRBV29-1 with TRBJ2-1; either TRBD1 or TRBD2 may supply D (5 bases each). V was clipped by 8 bases and J by 0 bases, with 14 bases between them. Germline V gene sequence: CDR1 SQVTM, CDR2 ANQGSEA. The CDR3 totals 14 residues. This CDR3 is CSFARESSYNEQFF. CDR3 bases: TGCAGCTTTGCCAGGGAGAGCTCCTACAATGAGCAGTTCTTC.

J is TRBJ2-5 and V is TRBV4-3; a weak D match, TRBD2 (6 bases). The CDR3 spans 16 residues. Germline CDR1 LGHNA, CDR2 YSLEER. Trimming removed 1 base from V and 5 bases from J, with 17 bases in between. CDR3 sequence reads: CASSQVSTSSLETQYF. The CDR3 coding sequence is TGCGCCAGCAGCCAAGTATCAACTAGCTCCTTGGAGACCCAGTACTTC.

The gene calls are TRBV12-3 or TRBV12-4 and TRBJ1-5; D is ambiguous. This CDR3 contains 14 residues. V was trimmed by 5 bases and J by 2 bases, leaving 10 bases between them. For the CDR3, the DNA is TGTGCCAGCAGTGCAGCTGGGGGCAATCAGCCCCAGCATTTT. It translates to CASSAAGGNQPQHF.

For this clonotype: Being one base from a much bigger clone, this may be a read error. This chain uses TRBV20-1 with TRBJ1-5, with D perhaps being TRBD1 or TRBD2 (5 bases each). The end of the DNA aligns better with TRBJ2-3, so the J call may be wrong. Germline V gene lookup returns CDR1 DFQATT and CDR2 SNEGSKA (reference sequence). The CDR3 is 14 residues long. The CDR3 DNA reads as TGCAGTGCTAGATGGGGGTTTGGCAATCAGCCCCAGTATTTT. It translates to CSARWGFGNQPQYF.

The J gene is TRBJ2-1, the V gene TRBV9, with 10 positions matching TRBD2. V dropped 0 bases and J dropped 7; count of bases not matched to a gene: 4. Germline CDR1 and CDR2: SGDLS and YYNGEE. CDR3 length: 15 amino acids. Here the CDR3 reads CASSVGGSGGNEQFF. The CDR3 DNA reads TGTGCCAGCAGCGTAGGAGGTAGCGGGGGGAATGAGCAGTTCTTC.